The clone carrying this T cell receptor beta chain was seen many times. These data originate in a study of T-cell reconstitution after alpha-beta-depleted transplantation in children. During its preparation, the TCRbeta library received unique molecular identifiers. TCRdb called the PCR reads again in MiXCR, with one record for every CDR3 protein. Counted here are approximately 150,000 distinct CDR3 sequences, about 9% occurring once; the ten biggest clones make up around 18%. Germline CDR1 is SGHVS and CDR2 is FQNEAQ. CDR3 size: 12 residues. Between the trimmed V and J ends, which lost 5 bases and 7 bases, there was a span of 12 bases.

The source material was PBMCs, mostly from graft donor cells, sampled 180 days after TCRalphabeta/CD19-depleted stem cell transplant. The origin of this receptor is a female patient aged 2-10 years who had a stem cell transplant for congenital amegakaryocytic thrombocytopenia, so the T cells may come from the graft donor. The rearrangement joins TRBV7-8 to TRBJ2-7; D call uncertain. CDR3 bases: TGTGCCAGCAGCCCGTTAATCGGGGAGCAGTACTTC. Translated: CASSPLIGEQYF. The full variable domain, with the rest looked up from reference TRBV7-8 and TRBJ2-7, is GAGVSQSPRYKVAKRGQDVALRCDPISGHVSLFWYQQALGQGPEFLTYFQNEAQLDKSGLPSDRFFAERPEGSVSTLKIQRTQQEDSAVYLCASSPLIGEQYFGPGTRLTVT.